This paragraph covers one T cell receptor (beta chain) sequence. Generated by immunoSEQ multiplex PCR, the TCRdb table keeps only in-frame clones and is missing some. The profile shows 75,000 to 90,000 clones, about nine tenths of them singletons. The CDR3 length is 11 residues. The V gene's germline CDR1 is DFQATT and CDR2 SNEGSKA (reference sequence). Trimming pared 4 bases from V and 4 bases from J, leaving 7 bases between. The sample is drawn from a study of technical replicates of blood from a few donors. Source material: T cells isolated from PBMCs. The chain uses TRBV20-1 and TRBJ1-2; D gene ambiguous. The receptor comes from a human donor in good health. CDR3 sequence reads: CSATGAYGYTF. The CDR3 region has the DNA TGCAGTGCTACTGGAGCCTATGGCTACACCTTC.